These T cell receptor beta chains were read from a single sample in a study of beta chain features in type 1 diabetes. Clones were sequenced by immunoSEQ multiplex PCR, and TCRdb holds only the in-frame ones, with some missing. This sample has under 300,000 clones, with about 15% found just once. Material: naive CD4+ T cells from blood. These TCRs come from a man aged 25-45 years with type 1 diabetes. CDR3s include the opening cysteine and the closing phenylalanine or tryptophan. D genes are given only for firm matches. Size is omitted from some rows. Given values are once, few, many or a class for expanded clones.

j_call,v_call,cdr3_length,d_call,clone_size,cdr3_nt,cdr3_aa
TRBJ2-3,TRBV29-1,16,TRBD2,few,TGCAGCGTGACCCCCTTCCGGGAGGGCCTTAGAGATACGCAGTATTTT,CSVTPFREGLRDTQYF
TRBJ2-1,TRBV19,13,TRBD2,few,TGTGCCAGTAGTCCTAGCGGGAGGGGTGAGCAGTTCTTC,CASSPSGRGEQFF
TRBJ2-7,TRBV7-9,15,NA,NA,TGTGCCAGCAGCTTATCTGGCGGGGCCATCTACGAGCAGTACTTC,CASSLSGGAIYEQYF
TRBJ1-1,TRBV29-1,13,TRBD1,NA,TGCAGCGTTGCTAGCCAGGGGGATACTGAAGCTTTCTTT,CSVASQGDTEAFF
TRBJ1-2,TRBV29-1,15,TRBD1,NA,TGCAGCGTTGAAGGGATCCGGGACAGGGCATATGGCTACACCTTC,CSVEGIRDRAYGYTF
TRBJ1-1,TRBV5-1,13,NA,few,TGCGCCAGCAGCGAAGACGGGGGGCGTCGAGCTTTCTTT,CASSEDGGRRAFF
TRBJ1-1,TRBV7-9,14,TRBD1,few,TGTGCCAGCAGCTTACCCGGGACAGGGACTGAAGCTTTCTTT,CASSLPGTGTEAFF
TRBJ2-3,TRBV2,16,TRBD2,NA,TGTGCCAGCAGTGGCGGGACTAGCGGCGGCACAGATACGCAGTATTTT,CASSGGTSGGTDTQYF
TRBJ2-5,TRBV2,15,TRBD2,few,TGTGCCAGCAGTGAAGTTGCGGGGGGCTGGGAGACCCAGTACTTC,CASSEVAGGWETQYF
TRBJ2-1,TRBV5-4,15,NA,NA,TGTGCCAGCAGCTTGGCTGCGGACTTTTACAATGAGCAGTTCTTC,CASSLAADFYNEQFF
TRBJ1-2,TRBV29-1,13,TRBD1,few,TGCAGCGCCACGGACAGGCGGAACTATGGCTACACCTTC,CSATDRRNYGYTF